This is a list of T cell receptor beta chains from one sample in a study of T-cell reconstitution after alpha-beta-depleted transplantation in children. MiXCR, run by TCRdb on the PCR reads, gives a single entry per CDR3 protein. The table has 700,000 or so distinct CDR3 sequences, about an eighth seen once. Here the sequenced sample was PBMCs, taken before TCRalphabeta/CD19-depleted stem cell transplant. These receptors came from a girl aged 2 to 10 with congenital amegakaryocytic thrombocytopenia, due to receive a stem cell transplant. Each CDR3 is given with its conserved first and last residue. Each record gives: clone size, D gene, CDR3 length, V gene, J gene, CDR3 DNA, CDR3 protein. D genes are given only for firm matches. Expanded clones are given a class, and other clones once, few, many or no size at all.

>NA|NA|13|TRBV7-2|TRBJ1-2
TGTGCCAGCAGCCTCGTCGTAGGCTATGGCTACACCTTC
CASSLVVGYGYTF
>NA|TRBD1|14|TRBV20-1|TRBJ2-7
TGCAGTGCTTCCGACAGGGGAAGATCCTACGAGCAGTACTTC
CSASDRGRSYEQYF
>NA|NA|16|TRBV19|TRBJ2-2
TGTGCCAGTAGTATCGATAGCCCAGAGAACACCGGGGAGCTGTTTTTT
CASSIDSPENTGELFF
>NA|TRBD2|16|TRBV4-1|TRBJ2-2
TGCGCCAGCAGCCCCCAAGGACTAGCGGTTACCGGGGAGCTGTTTTTT
CASSPQGLAVTGELFF
>many|TRBD1|13|TRBV29-1|TRBJ2-1
TGCAGCGTTGAGGGACAGGGCATCAATGAGCAGTTCTTC
CSVEGQGINEQFF
>NA|TRBD2|16|TRBV7-9|TRBJ2-7
TGTGCCACCGCCCGTAGGGTAGCGGGTTCTACCTACGAGCAGTACTTC
CATARRVAGSTYEQYF
>few|TRBD2|16|TRBV7-8|TRBJ2-2
TGTGCCAGCAGCCTGACTAGCCCAGAGAACACCGGGGAGCTGTTTTTT
CASSLTSPENTGELFF
>many|TRBD1|13|TRBV10-2|TRBJ1-1
TGCGCCAGCAGCCAAACAGGGGGCACTGAAGCTTTCTTT
CASSQTGGTEAFF
>many|NA|15|TRBV29-1|TRBJ2-1
TGCAGCGCACGGTCCAACAGGGAGGTCTCCAATGAGCAGTTCTTC
CSARSNREVSNEQFF
>NA|NA|13|TRBV5-1|TRBJ2-7
TGCGCCAGCAGCTTACGGCGACTCGAGAGCAGGGTTTTC
CASSLRRLESRVF
>many|NA|15|TRBV20-1|TRBJ2-7
TGCAGTGCCGAAAGATCTACGGACGGGAGACTCGAGCAGTACTTC
CSAERSTDGRLEQYF
>many|TRBD1|16|TRBV5-1|TRBJ2-1
TGCGCCAGCAGCAACGGACAGGGAGGTGATTACAATGAGCAGTTCTTC
CASSNGQGGDYNEQFF
>many|NA|12|TRBV28|TRBJ2-1
TGTGCCAGCAGGGGACCAAACAATGAGCAGTTCTTC
CASRGPNNEQFF
>many|NA|15|TRBV19|TRBJ1-5
TGTGCCAGTAGAAAGACAGACACTAGCAATCAGCCCCAGCATTTT
CASRKTDTSNQPQHF
>few|TRBD2|16|TRBV2|TRBJ2-5
TGTGCCAGCCTGGGACTAGCGGGTTCCGTACAAGAGACCCAGTACTTC
CASLGLAGSVQETQYF
>many|TRBD2|13|TRBV12-3/TRBV12-4|TRBJ2-5
TGTGCCAGCAGGCTTAGCGGGCGAGAGACCCAGTACTTC
CASRLSGRETQYF
>NA|TRBD1|14|TRBV20-1|TRBJ2-7
TGCAGTGCTATGGTAAACAGGGGGCTCGGCGAGCAGTACTTC
CSAMVNRGLGEQYF
>many|NA|15|TRBV5-1|TRBJ2-1
TGCGCCAGCAGAATGACGGGCTTATCCTACAATGAGCAGTTCTTC
CASRMTGLSYNEQFF
>few|NA|14|TRBV28|TRBJ2-5
TGTGCCAGCAGTTTAATCGAGGGGCCAGGGACCCAGTACTTC
CASSLIEGPGTQYF
>many|TRBD1|15|TRBV5-1|TRBJ1-2
TGCGCCAGCAGCCGTTCGTCGACAGGGATGGTTGGCTACACCTTC
CASSRSSTGMVGYTF
>NA|TRBD2|15|TRBV20-1|TRBJ2-1
TGCAGTGCCATTCTGGGAGGGCAACCCTACCATGAGCAGTTCTTC
CSAILGGQPYHEQFF
>NA|TRBD2|19|TRBV20-1|TRBJ2-3
TGCAGTGCTAGTTGGAGGTTAGCGGGATCCCGTCCGTTGTCAGATACGCAGTATTTT
CSASWRLAGSRPLSDTQYF
>many|NA|13|TRBV20-1|TRBJ1-1
TGCAGTGTCCCGCCCGGTGGATTCACTGAAGCTTTCTTT
CSVPPGGFTEAFF
>NA|TRBD1|17|TRBV11-2|TRBJ2-3
TGTGCCAGCAGCCCCGGAAAAGGGGGACAGGGAACAGATACGCAGTATTTT
CASSPGKGGQGTDTQYF
>NA|TRBD2|17|TRBV20-1|TRBJ2-1
TGCAGTGCGCACGCGTCTGCGGGAGGCTTAGGGTACAATGAGCAGTTCTTC
CSAHASAGGLGYNEQFF
>many|NA|11|TRBV6-6|TRBJ1-1
TGTGCCAGCCGGGCGGCGTATGAAGCTTTCTTT
CASRAAYEAFF
>many|NA|10|TRBV6-1|TRBJ2-5
TGTGCCACCCGGGTTGTGGCCCAGTACTTC
CATRVVAQYF
>many|NA|13|TRBV6-6|TRBJ2-2
TGTGCCAGCAGTTATTTCTTGGCCGGGGAGCTGTTTTTT
CASSYFLAGELFF
>many|TRBD1|14|TRBV15|TRBJ2-5
TGTGCCACCACAGAAGGGACAGGGCTTCAGACCCAGTACTTC
CATTEGTGLQTQYF
>few|TRBD2|19|TRBV4-1|TRBJ2-7
TGCGCCAGCAGCCAAGATCCATACGAGGCTAGCGGGGCACCCTACGAGCAGTACTTC
CASSQDPYEASGAPYEQYF
>NA|NA|16|TRBV7-9|TRBJ2-2
TGTGCCAGCAGCCCCCCCGGGGTGTACTCCACCGGGGAGCTGTTTTTT
CASSPPGVYSTGELFF
>NA|NA|12|TRBV3-1|TRBJ2-3
TGTGCCACCAGCTACCATACAGATACGCAGTATTTT
CATSYHTDTQYF
>many|NA|16|TRBV5-1|TRBJ2-3
TGCGCCAGCAGCTTGGCCCTACTGGCGGACACAGATACGCAGTATTTT
CASSLALLADTDTQYF
>NA|TRBD2|19|TRBV28|TRBJ2-7
TGTGCCAGCAGTTTTGTCCACGATGGGACTAGCGCCAGAAGCTACGAGCAGTACTTC
CASSFVHDGTSARSYEQYF
>many|NA|14|TRBV5-1|TRBJ1-1
TGCGCCAGCGATTTAGGCCCACAGGGAACTGAAGCTTTCTTT
CASDLGPQGTEAFF
>NA|NA|16|TRBV15|TRBJ2-1
TGTGCCACCACCCCGAACGGGATTACCTCCTACAATGAGCAGTTCTTC
CATTPNGITSYNEQFF
>many|NA|14|TRBV5-1|TRBJ2-7
TGCGCCAGCAGCTTCCAGGGTGAATTAAACGAGCAGTACTTC
CASSFQGELNEQYF
>few|NA|15|TRBV5-5|TRBJ2-1
TGTGCCAGCAGCTTTCGACAGGACTCCTACAATGAGCAGTTCTTC
CASSFRQDSYNEQFF
>many|NA|12|TRBV20-1|TRBJ2-7
TGCAGTGCTACCCCCACAGGGAACGAGCAGTACTTC
CSATPTGNEQYF
>NA|TRBD1|14|TRBV27|TRBJ2-7
TGTGCCAGCAGCCTAAGACAGGGAGTAAGAGAGCAGTACTTC
CASSLRQGVREQYF
>many|NA|12|TRBV7-8|TRBJ2-7
TGTGCCAGCAGTTCAGGGACACCCGAGCAGTACTTC
CASSSGTPEQYF
>many|NA|13|TRBV6-5|TRBJ2-7
TGTGCCAGCAGTTACCTGGGCGTCTACGAGCAGTACTTC
CASSYLGVYEQYF
>few|NA|16|TRBV5-1|TRBJ2-1
TGCGCCAGCAGCAAAGACTCGACCCTAGTGAACAATGAGCAGTTCTTC
CASSKDSTLVNNEQFF
>NA|NA|14|TRBV12-3/TRBV12-4|TRBJ1-2
TGTGCCAGCAGCCGGACCCGAAATAACTATGGCTACACCTTC
CASSRTRNNYGYTF
>few|NA|11|TRBV12-3/TRBV12-4|TRBJ2-4
TGTGCCAGCAGACAGACGGACATTCAGTACTTC
CASRQTDIQYF
>few|NA|13|TRBV14|TRBJ2-7
TGTGCCAGCAGCCAAGGGTTTAACTACGAGCAGTACTTC
CASSQGFNYEQYF